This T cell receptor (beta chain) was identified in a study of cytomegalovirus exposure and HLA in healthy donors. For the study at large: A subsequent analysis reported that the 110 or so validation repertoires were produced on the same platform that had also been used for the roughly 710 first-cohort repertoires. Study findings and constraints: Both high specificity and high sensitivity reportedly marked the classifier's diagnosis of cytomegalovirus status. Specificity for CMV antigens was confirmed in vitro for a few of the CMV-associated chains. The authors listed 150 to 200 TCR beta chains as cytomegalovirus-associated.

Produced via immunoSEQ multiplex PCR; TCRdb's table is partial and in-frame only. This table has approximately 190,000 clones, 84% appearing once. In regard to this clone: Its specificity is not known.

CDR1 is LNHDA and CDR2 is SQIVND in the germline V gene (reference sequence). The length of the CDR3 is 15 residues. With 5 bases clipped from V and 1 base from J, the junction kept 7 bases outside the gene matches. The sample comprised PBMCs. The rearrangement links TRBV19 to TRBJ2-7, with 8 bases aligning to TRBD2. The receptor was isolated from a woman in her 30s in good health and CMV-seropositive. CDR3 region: CASSVTAGVSYEQYF. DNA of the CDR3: TGTGCCAGTAGTGTAACAGCGGGAGTTTCCTACGAGCAGTACTTC.